Sequencing of this T cell receptor (beta chain) was carried out in a study of cytomegalovirus exposure and HLA in healthy donors. Study-wide background: T cells numbering approximately 170 million yielded more than 95 million unique TCR beta sequences in an earlier analysis.

The PCR had 60 Vbeta and 13 Jbeta primers. The assay was immunoSEQ multiplex PCR, and TCRdb's table has in-frame clones only and misses some. The sample holds 150,000 to 200,000 clones, roughly four fifths seen once. Study results and limitations: Sequencing probably produced one cluster of sequence variants that were highly shared. Reports state that TCR beta sequences accurately predicted most subjects' HLA-A and HLA-B alleles. The later analysis indicated that the majority of CMV-associated TCR beta chains appeared HLA-restricted.

In regard to this clone: What it binds is unknown.

The TCR originated in a woman aged 40 to 50 in good health and CMV-seronegative. Input material: PBMCs.

The CDR3 here is CASSLSTGQGQWYF. The CDR3 DNA reads TGCGCCAGCAGCTTGTCCACGGGACAGGGCCAATGGTACTTC. V is TRBV5-1 and J is TRBJ2-4; TRBD1 agrees at 9 bases. Germline-derived CDR1 and CDR2 are SGHRS and YFSETQ. The CDR3 length is 14 residues. Losses at the gene ends were 1 base for V and 15 bases for J; bases not matched to a gene: 11.